The 8 T cell receptor beta chains below all came from one sample that was sequenced in a study of graft-versus-host responses after intestinal transplantation. These TCRs' antigens remain unknown. The assay was immunoSEQ multiplex PCR, and TCRdb's table has in-frame clones only and misses some. Of 150,000 or so clones listed, approximately 91% are singletons. The sequencing here drew on unstimulated CD4+ T cells sorted from spleen or lymph node cells, taken before intestinal transplant. All receptors derive from a human donor who received an intestinal transplant.

The V gene is TRBV28, the J gene TRBJ1-6, with TRBD1 matching 7 bases. The V gene's germline CDR1 is MDHEN and CDR2 SYDVKM. After removal of 3 bases from V and 9 bases from J, the junction contained 2 bases not matched to a gene. The CDR3 runs 13 residues. The CDR3 loop reads CASSLDRPSPLHF. The CDR3 DNA is TGTGCCAGCAGTTTGGACAGGCCTTCACCCCTCCACTTT.

On this clone itself: This same CDR3 is encoded by further DNA sequences in the sample. The chain carries TRBV5-1 and TRBJ2-7, with D perhaps matching TRBD1 or TRBD2 (5 bases each). CDR3 length equals 14 residues. The germline V gene encodes CDR1 SGHRS and CDR2 YFSETQ. The V end was cut by 0 bases, the J end by 3 bases, with 10 bases between. CDR3 bases: TGCGCCAGCAGCTTGGTTTCAGGGAGCTACGAGCAGTACTTC. This encodes CASSLVSGSYEQYF. Together with reference TRBV5-1 and TRBJ2-7, the CDR3 gives the full variable domain: KAGVTQTPRYLIKTRGQQVTLSCSPISGHRSVSWYQQTPGQGLQFLFEYFSETQRNKGNFPGRFSGRQFSNSRSEMNVSTLELGDSALYLCASSLVSGSYEQYFGPGTRLTVT.

The chain employs TRBV27 and TRBJ2-5; 9 nucleotides agree with TRBD2. Unmatched junction bases numbered 10, after V lost 0 bases and J lost 5 bases. The CDR3 spans 17 residues. The germline V gene encodes CDR1 MNHEY and CDR2 SMNVEV (reference sequence). The CDR3 DNA follows: TGTGCCAGCAGTTTATCGGGGTTAGCGGGAGAGATGGAGACCCAGTACTTC. Translating gives CASSLSGLAGEMETQYF.

V is TRBV6-1 and J is TRBJ2-7, with 10 bases lining up with TRBD1. The trim removed 4 bases at V and 2 bases at J, leaving 5 bases unmatched. The germline gives CDR1 MNHNS, CDR2 SASEGT. The CDR3 is 15 residues long. CDR3 nucleotide sequence: TGTGCCAGCAGTGCTTGGGACAGGGGAGCCTACGAGCAGTACTTC. This codes for CASSAWDRGAYEQYF.

The chain combines TRBV12-5 with TRBJ1-1; no reliable D call. Trimming removed 10 bases at V and 6 bases at J, with 12 bases between. CDR1 and CDR2 from the germline V gene are LGHNT and FRNRAP. The CDR3 loop spans 11 amino acids. CDR3 region: CAILDASEAFF. The CDR3 coding sequence is TGTGCTATCTTGGATGCGTCTGAAGCTTTCTTT.

V and J are TRBV5-6 and TRBJ2-2; D is perhaps TRBD2 (6 bases). Germline loops: CDR1 SGHDT, CDR2 YYEEEE. V shed 7 bases and J shed 4 bases, with 14 bases lying between them. The CDR3 sequence is 14 residues long. The CDR3 DNA follows: TGTGCCAGCTGTCTTGGAGGGGTCACCGGGGAGCTGTTTTTT. Its translation is CASCLGGVTGELFF.

This clone was observed a few times. The identical CDR3 is also encoded by other nucleotide sequences in the sample. This chain connects TRBV5-1 to TRBJ2-5, with D tentatively TRBD2 (6 bases). The CDR3 has 12 residues. The ends were cut back, 2 bases at V and 4 bases at J, with 6 bases in the middle. Germline V gives CDR1 SGHRS, CDR2 YFSETQ. The CDR3 DNA is TGCGCCAGCAGCTTAGCGGGAGAGACCCAGTACTTC. This sequence encodes CASSLAGETQYF.

The chain links TRBV28 to TRBJ2-1; the match to TRBD2 covers 8 bases. CDR1 MDHEN and CDR2 SYDVKM come from the germline V gene. The CDR3 length is 16 residues. Trimming took 4 bases from V and 2 from J; bases not matched to a gene: 7. The CDR3 sequence: CASSSHPGLAYNEQFF. The CDR3 DNA reads as TGTGCCAGCAGTTCTCATCCGGGACTAGCCTACAATGAGCAGTTCTTC.